This TCR beta chain was observed in a study of T cell responses to AZD1222 COVID-19 vaccine. The assay was immunoSEQ multiplex PCR, and TCRdb's table has in-frame clones only and misses some. Of roughly 65,000 clones listed, around four fifths were seen once; the top ten hold 12%. Trimming at V came to 6 bases and at J to 3 bases, leaving 9 bases not matched to a gene. This CDR3 is 16 amino acids long. Germline CDR1 reads MNHEY; CDR2 reads SMNVEV (reference sequence). The clonotype comes from an adult in good health. This specimen was peripheral blood, taken on day 0 of AZD1222 vaccination. V gene TRBV27 combines with J gene TRBJ2-1, with 9 bases fitting TRBD1. CDR3 amino acids: CASRNYRGRIYNEQFF. Written as DNA, the CDR3 is TGTGCCAGCAGAAATTACAGGGGGCGCATCTACAATGAGCAGTTCTTC.